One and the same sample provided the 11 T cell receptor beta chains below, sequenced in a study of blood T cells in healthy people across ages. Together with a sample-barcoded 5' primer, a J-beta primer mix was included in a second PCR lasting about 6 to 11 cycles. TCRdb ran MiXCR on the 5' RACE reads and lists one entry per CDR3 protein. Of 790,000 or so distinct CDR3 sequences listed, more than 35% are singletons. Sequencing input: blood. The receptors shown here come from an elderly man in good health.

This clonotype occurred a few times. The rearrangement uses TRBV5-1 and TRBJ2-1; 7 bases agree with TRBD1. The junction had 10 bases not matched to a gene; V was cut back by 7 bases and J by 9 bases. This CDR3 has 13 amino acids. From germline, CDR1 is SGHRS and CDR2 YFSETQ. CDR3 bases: TGCGCCAGCGGTGACCAACAGGGGATTGAGCAGTTCTTC. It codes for CASGDQQGIEQFF.

The CDR3 DNA reads as TGCAGCGCTCAAAACACAGGGGCTGGTGAGCAGTACTTC. It is translated as CSAQNTGAGEQYF. V usage is TRBV29-1 and J usage is TRBJ2-7; 7 bases are shared with TRBD1. The CDR3 spans 13 residues. Germline-derived CDR1 and CDR2 are SQVTM and ANQGSEA. The V gene end was trimmed by 7 bases and the J gene end by 7 bases; junction bases not matched to a gene: 13.

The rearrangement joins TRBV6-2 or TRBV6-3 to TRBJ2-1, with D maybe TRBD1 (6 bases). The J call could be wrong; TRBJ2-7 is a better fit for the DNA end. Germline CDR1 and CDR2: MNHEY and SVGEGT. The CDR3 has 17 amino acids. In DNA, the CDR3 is TGTGCCAGCAGTTACCGGTCTAGGGGGAGCTCCTACAATGAGCAGTACTTC. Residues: CASSYRSRGSSYNEQYF.

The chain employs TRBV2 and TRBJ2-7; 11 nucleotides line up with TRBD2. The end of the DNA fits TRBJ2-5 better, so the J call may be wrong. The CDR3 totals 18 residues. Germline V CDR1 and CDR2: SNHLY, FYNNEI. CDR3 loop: CASSGDSIAGGPPETQYF. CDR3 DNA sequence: TGTGCCAGCAGTGGGGACTCTATAGCGGGAGGGCCCCCAGAGACCCAGTACTTC.

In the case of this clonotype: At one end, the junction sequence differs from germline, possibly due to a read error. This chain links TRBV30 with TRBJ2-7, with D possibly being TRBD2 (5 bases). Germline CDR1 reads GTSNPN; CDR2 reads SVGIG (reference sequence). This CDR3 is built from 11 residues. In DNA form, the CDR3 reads TGTGCCGGGAGCCCCGGAGGAGAGCAGTACTTC. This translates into CAGSPGGEQYF.

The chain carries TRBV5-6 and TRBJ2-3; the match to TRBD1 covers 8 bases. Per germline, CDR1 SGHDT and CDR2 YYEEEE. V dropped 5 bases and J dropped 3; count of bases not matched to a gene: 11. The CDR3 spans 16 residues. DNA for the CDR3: TGTGCCAGCAGTACGGACAGGGAGTATGGAACAGATACGCAGTATTTT. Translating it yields CASSTDREYGTDTQYF.

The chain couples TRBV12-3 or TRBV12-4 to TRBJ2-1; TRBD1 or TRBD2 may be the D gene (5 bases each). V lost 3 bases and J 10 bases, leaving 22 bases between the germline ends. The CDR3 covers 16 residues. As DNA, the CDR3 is TGTGCCAGCAGTTTTCGACGGGACCCCCAATTCCCCGAGCAGTTCTTC. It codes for CASSFRRDPQFPEQFF.

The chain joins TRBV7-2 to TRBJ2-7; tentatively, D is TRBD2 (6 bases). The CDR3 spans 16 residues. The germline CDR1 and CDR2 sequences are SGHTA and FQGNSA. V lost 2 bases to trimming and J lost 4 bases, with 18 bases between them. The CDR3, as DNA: TGTGCCAGCAGCTTATATGTAGCGGATGATGGGTACGAGCAGTACTTC. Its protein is CASSLYVADDGYEQYF.

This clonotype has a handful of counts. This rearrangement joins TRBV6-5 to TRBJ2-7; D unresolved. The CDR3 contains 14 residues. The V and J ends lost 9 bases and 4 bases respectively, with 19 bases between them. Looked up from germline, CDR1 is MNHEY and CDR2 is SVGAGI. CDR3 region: CASSLGFPGYEQYF. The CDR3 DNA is TGTGCCAGTAGCCTGGGATTTCCCGGGTACGAGCAGTACTTC.

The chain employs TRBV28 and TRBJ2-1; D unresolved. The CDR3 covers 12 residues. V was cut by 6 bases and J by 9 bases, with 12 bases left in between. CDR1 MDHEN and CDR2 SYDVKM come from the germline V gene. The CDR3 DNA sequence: TGTGCCAGCAGGCCCGACACCAGTGAGCAGTTCTTC. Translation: CASRPDTSEQFF.

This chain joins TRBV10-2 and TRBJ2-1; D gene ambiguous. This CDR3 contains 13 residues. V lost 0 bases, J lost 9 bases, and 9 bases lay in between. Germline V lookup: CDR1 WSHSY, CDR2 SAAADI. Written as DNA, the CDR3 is TGCGCCAGCAGTGAGTCGAATGGCAGTGAGCAGTTCTTC. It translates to CASSESNGSEQFF.